The 29 T cell receptor beta chains listed next were all sequenced from one sample in a study of blood T cells in healthy people across ages. The authors ran a second PCR of roughly 6 to 12 cycles using a sample-barcoded 5' primer and a J-beta primer mix. MiXCR was run by TCRdb on the 5' RACE reads, yielding one entry per CDR3 protein. Of approximately 350,000 distinct CDR3 sequences in the sample, 52% were seen once. Sample: blood. Source of these receptors: a man between 60 and 75 years old in good health.

The chain recombines TRBV20-1 with TRBJ2-6, with no clear D. This CDR3 region has 14 residues. The V and J ends lost 6 bases and 1 base respectively, with 10 bases between them. Germline V gives CDR1 DFQATT, CDR2 SNEGSKA (reference sequence). The CDR3 sequence: CSAVETSGANVLTF. The DNA for the CDR3 is TGCAGTGCAGTGGAGACTTCTGGGGCCAACGTCCTGACTTTC.

The J gene is TRBJ2-2, the V gene TRBV5-1; D perhaps matches TRBD2 (6 bases). CDR3 size: 13 residues. The V and J ends lost 6 bases and 5 bases respectively, with 11 bases between them. CDR1 SGHRS and CDR2 YFSETQ come from the germline V gene. CDR3 residues: CASTLRETGELFF. The CDR3 coding sequence is TGCGCCAGCACCCTACGGGAGACCGGGGAGCTGTTTTTT.

The chain employs TRBV7-6 and TRBJ2-1, with 10 bases fitting TRBD2. The V gene end was trimmed by 2 bases and the J gene end by 9 bases; junction bases not matched to a gene: 13. Germline V gene data show CDR1 as SGHVS and CDR2 as FNYEAQ. CDR3 size: 17 residues. The CDR3 loop is CASSLTPSGSKTFEQFF. CDR3 bases: TGTGCCAGCAGCTTAACCCCTAGCGGGAGTAAGACTTTTGAGCAGTTCTTC.

The rearrangement joins TRBV29-1 to TRBJ1-5, with TRBD1 identical over 9 bases. V lost 5 bases to trimming and J lost 4 bases; unmatched junction nucleotides: 6. Germline assignment: CDR1 SQVTM and CDR2 ANQGSEA. The CDR3 loop spans 14 amino acids. CDR3 sequence (DNA): TGCAGCGTTTCCCTAGGGACAGGGAATCAGCCCCAGCATTTT. Translated: CSVSLGTGNQPQHF.

V gene TRBV15 combines with J gene TRBJ2-1; 13 bases are a match to TRBD2. Germline V gives CDR1 LNHNV, CDR2 YYDKDF (reference sequence). This CDR3 is built from 20 residues. After removal of 6 bases from V and 4 bases from J, the junction contained 18 bases not matched to a gene. For the CDR3, the DNA is TGTGCCACCAGTCCTTTTGGGGGACTAGCGGGAAGGGGAAGTTACAATGAGCAGTTCTTC. Protein product: CATSPFGGLAGRGSYNEQFF.

This clonotype was counted between two and nine times. The chain recombines TRBV12-5 with TRBJ2-3, with 7 bases matching TRBD1. The germline CDR1 and CDR2 sequences are LGHNT and FRNRAP. The CDR3 runs 14 residues. Trimming at V came to 5 bases and at J to 1 base, leaving 3 bases not matched to a gene. The CDR3 sequence is CASGTGEGTDTQYF. As DNA, the CDR3 is TGTGCTAGTGGTACAGGGGAAGGCACAGATACGCAGTATTTT.

A remark on this clonotype: The junction does not match germline at one end; this may be a read error. The chain joins TRBV20-1 to TRBJ1-2; D is undetermined. CDR3 length equals 14 residues. The germline V gene encodes CDR1 DFQATT and CDR2 SNEGSKA (reference sequence). The CDR3 sequence is CSAREQLHNYGYTF. In DNA, the CDR3 is TGCAGTGCTAGAGAACAGCTCCATAACTACGGCTACACCTTC.

This chain connects TRBV13 to TRBJ2-7; TRBD1 agrees at 7 bases. The CDR3 contains 15 residues. After removal of 3 bases from V and 4 bases from J, the junction contained 9 bases not matched to a gene. Germline V CDR1 and CDR2: PRHDT, FYEKMQ (reference sequence). The DNA for the CDR3 is TGTGCCAGCAGCTTCGGGACAGTGAAGGGGTACGAGCAGTACTTC. Residues: CASSFGTVKGYEQYF.

This clonotype was seen a handful of times. The genes are TRBV12-3 or TRBV12-4 and TRBJ1-1; D ambiguous. V lost 8 bases and J 3 bases, leaving 7 bases between the germline ends. CDR3 length: 11 amino acids. The CDR3 protein is CASGRDTEAFF. The DNA of the CDR3 is TGTGCCAGCGGGCGGGACACTGAAGCTTTCTTT.

In its sample, this clonotype ranks as medium-sized. The gene calls are TRBV25-1 and TRBJ1-6, with 7 bases aligning to TRBD1. The germline CDR1 and CDR2 sequences are MGHDK and SYGVNS. V shed 6 bases and J 10 bases; nucleotides not matched to a gene: 9. The CDR3 spans 14 residues. CDR3 protein: CASRSTGIDSPLHF. The CDR3 bases are TGTGCCAGCAGGTCGACAGGGATCGACTCACCCCTCCACTTT.

This rearrangement joins TRBV5-1 to TRBJ2-6; 9 positions agree with TRBD1. Germline CDR1 and CDR2: SGHRS and YFSETQ. The CDR3 spans 18 residues. The trim removed 1 base at V and 2 bases at J, leaving 7 bases unmatched. The CDR3 protein is CASSLTDRGETGANVLTF. CDR3 bases: TGCGCCAGCAGCTTGACGGACAGGGGCGAGACTGGGGCCAACGTCCTGACTTTC.

The V call is TRBV5-1, the J call TRBJ1-2; 10 bases are shared with TRBD1. The V gene end was trimmed by 3 bases and the J gene end by 6 bases; junction bases not matched to a gene: 8. CDR1 SGHRS and CDR2 YFSETQ come from the germline V gene. The length of the CDR3 is 15 residues. CDR3 amino acids: CASSSYAGTGDGYTF. CDR3 bases: TGCGCCAGCAGCTCCTACGCCGGGACAGGGGATGGCTACACCTTC. Full variable domain (remainder filled in from reference TRBV5-1 and TRBJ1-2): KAGVTQTPRYLIKTRGQQVTLSCSPISGHRSVSWYQQTPGQGLQFLFEYFSETQRNKGNFPGRFSGRQFSNSRSEMNVSTLELGDSALYLCASSSYAGTGDGYTFGSGTRLTVV.

The sample holds one count of this clonotype. This chain joins TRBV5-1 and TRBJ2-1; D gene ambiguous. Deletions cut 4 bases from V and 7 bases from J, with 21 bases between. Germline lookup yields CDR1 SGHRS and CDR2 YFSETQ. The CDR3 runs to 16 residues. For the CDR3, the DNA is TGCGCCAGCAGCCCCTACCCCGAAATCCTGAGGAATGAGCAGTTCTTC. Protein sequence: CASSPYPEILRNEQFF.

The chain couples TRBV6-6 to TRBJ1-5; D not resolved. The CDR3 sequence is 14 residues long. Trimming removed 8 bases from V and 2 bases from J, with 13 bases in between. Germline V CDR1 and CDR2: MNHNY, SVGAGI (reference sequence). The CDR3 DNA reads as TGTGCCAGCCGTCCAGCTTCGGGCAATCAGCCCCAGCATTTT. It is translated as CASRPASGNQPQHF.

The chain recombines TRBV7-9 with TRBJ2-7; 7 nucleotides match TRBD2. CDR1 and CDR2 (germline): SEHNR, FQNEAQ (reference sequence). The CDR3 runs 16 residues. The junction had 8 bases not matched to a gene; V was cut back by 1 base and J by 2 bases. CDR3 in amino acids: CASSLERLAETYEQYF. In DNA, the CDR3 is TGTGCCAGCAGCTTAGAGAGGCTAGCGGAGACCTACGAGCAGTACTTC.

This clonotype was observed a single time. The chain carries TRBV3-1 and TRBJ2-1; D uncertain. CDR1 and CDR2 from the germline V gene are LGHDT and YNNKEL (reference sequence). V lost 1 base and J lost 8, with 15 bases in between. The CDR3 runs to 15 residues. Here the CDR3 DNA reads TGTGCCAGCAGCCAAGTGGGGAAGATGGCCGATGAGCAGTTCTTC. Translation: CASSQVGKMADEQFF.

This clonotype was detected a few times. The V gene is TRBV29-1, the J gene TRBJ2-5; 10 bases line up with TRBD2. Trimming cost V 5 bases and J 1 base; bases outside gene matches: 7. The CDR3 is 15 residues long. CDR1 is SQVTM and CDR2 is ANQGSEA in the germline V gene. CDR3 sequence (DNA): TGCAGCGTTTCCTCTAGCGGGAGACCCCAAGAGACCCAGTACTTC. It encodes CSVSSSGRPQETQYF. Using reference TRBV29-1 and TRBJ2-5 for the parts outside the CDR3, the full variable domain is SAVISQKPSRDICQRGTSLTIQCQVDSQVTMMFWYRQQPGQSLTLIATANQGSEATYESGFVIDKFPISRPNLTFSTLTVSNMSPEDSSIYLCSVSSSGRPQETQYFGPGTRLLVL.

The J gene is TRBJ1-1, the V gene TRBV11-2; D is possibly TRBD1 (5 bases). This CDR3 contains 15 residues. Looked up from germline, CDR1 is SGHAT and CDR2 is FQNNGV. V shed 2 bases and J shed 2 bases, with 12 bases lying between them. The CDR3 DNA is TGTGCCAGCAGCTTATTTTCCGGGGACAACACTGAAGCTTTCTTT. Translation: CASSLFSGDNTEAFF.

The chain is built from TRBV7-2 and TRBJ1-6; 9 nucleotides line up with TRBD1. The germline V gene has CDR1 SGHTA and CDR2 FQGNSA. This CDR3 is built from 15 residues. Trimming removed 4 bases from V and 7 bases from J; junction bases left unmatched: 5. CDR3 nucleotide sequence: TGTGCCAGCAGCTCCCGACAGGGGGGGAATTCACCCCTCCACTTT. As protein: CASSSRQGGNSPLHF.

On this clonotype: One end of the junction does not line up with germline, which may come from a read error. This sequence joins TRBV3-1 and TRBJ2-1; tentatively, D is TRBD2 (6 bases). The CDR3 sequence is 13 residues long. Germline values: CDR1 LGHDT, CDR2 YNNKEL (reference sequence). CDR3 DNA sequence: TGTGCCAGCAGGCCCGGGAGATACAATGAGCAGTTGTTC. It specifies CASRPGRYNEQLF.

The genes are TRBV6-5 and TRBJ2-1; TRBD2 matches at 12 bases. V dropped 2 bases and J dropped 5; count of bases not matched to a gene: 4. Germline-derived CDR1 and CDR2 are MNHEY and SVGAGI. This CDR3 is built from 16 residues. CDR3 in amino acids: CASSYQLAGGNNEQFF. The CDR3 bases are TGTGCCAGCAGTTACCAGCTAGCGGGAGGGAACAATGAGCAGTTCTTC.

The gene calls are TRBV20-1 and TRBJ2-1; 8 positions agree with TRBD1. CDR1 DFQATT and CDR2 SNEGSKA come from the germline V gene (reference sequence). The CDR3 covers 13 residues. V shed 6 bases and J 6 bases; nucleotides not matched to a gene: 7. CDR3 sequence: CSADLTGANEQFF. In nucleotides, the CDR3 is TGCAGTGCCGACCTGACAGGGGCCAATGAGCAGTTCTTC.

The CDR3 DNA sequence: TGTGCCATCCGGGATCCGAACACTGAAGCTTTCTTT. This translates into CAIRDPNTEAFF. This chain joins TRBV10-3 and TRBJ1-1; unclear D gene. The CDR3 consists of 12 residues. Trimming pared 8 bases from V and 1 base from J, leaving 8 bases between. CDR1 ENHRY and CDR2 SYGVKD come from the germline V gene.

This clonotype was picked up a small number of times. This rearrangement joins TRBV7-2 to TRBJ2-5, with D unresolved. The assigned J gene may be wrong: the sequence end matches TRBJ2-7 better. The CDR3 consists of 15 residues. CDR1 is SGHTA, CDR2 FQGNSA, per germline. CDR3 in amino acids: CASSLEVRAMYEQYF. The CDR3 DNA reads as TGTGCCAGCAGCTTAGAGGTCCGAGCCATGTACGAGCAGTACTTC.

This clonotype appeared a few times. This rearrangement joins TRBV5-8 to TRBJ2-3, with 10 bases lining up with TRBD1. Germline values: CDR1 SGHTS, CDR2 YDEGEE. J lost 3 bases, V lost 1 base, and 2 bases had no gene match. The CDR3 spans 15 residues. CDR3 loop: CASSLRQGATDTQYF. The CDR3 region has the DNA TGTGCCAGCAGCTTGCGACAGGGGGCAACAGATACGCAGTATTTT.

The J gene is TRBJ1-1, the V gene TRBV29-1; D call uncertain. This CDR3 region has 12 residues. Germline V gene sequence: CDR1 SQVTM, CDR2 ANQGSEA. V was clipped by 2 bases and J by 2 bases, with 6 bases between them. CDR3 residues: CSVETSNTEAFF. For the CDR3, the DNA is TGCAGCGTTGAAACCTCAAACACTGAAGCTTTCTTT.

This clonotype was counted between two and nine times. The V call is TRBV7-2, the J call TRBJ2-7, with D tentatively TRBD1 (5 bases). The V end lost 6 bases, the J end lost 6 bases, and 12 bases lay between the germline ends. This CDR3 contains 12 residues. The germline CDR1 and CDR2 sequences are SGHTA and FQGNSA. The CDR3 DNA is TGTGCCAGCAGTCACAGCCAGGGCGAGCAGTACTTC. Its protein is CASSHSQGEQYF.

In its sample, this clonotype was seen a few times. The V and J genes are TRBV5-1 and TRBJ2-1, with D possibly TRBD1 on 6 matching bases. Deletions cut 0 bases from V and 4 bases from J, with 11 bases between. CDR1 and CDR2 from the germline V gene are SGHRS and YFSETQ. There are 15 residues in the CDR3. The CDR3 coding sequence is TGCGCCAGCAGCTTGGGGGGGCAGCCTTACAATGAGCAGTTCTTC. Protein: CASSLGGQPYNEQFF.

Concerning this clonotype: A much larger clone differs from this one at a single base, so this may be a read error. The genes are TRBV20-1 and TRBJ2-5; the D gene is possibly TRBD1 (6 bases). Trimming pared 5 bases from V and 2 bases from J, leaving 18 bases between. CDR1 and CDR2 from the germline V gene are DFQATT and SNEGSKA (reference sequence). This CDR3 spans 15 amino acids. DNA for the CDR3: TGCAGTGCTGGAGTCGTACCAGGGGTTCAAGAGACCCAGTACTTC. Translating gives CSAGVVPGVQETQYF.